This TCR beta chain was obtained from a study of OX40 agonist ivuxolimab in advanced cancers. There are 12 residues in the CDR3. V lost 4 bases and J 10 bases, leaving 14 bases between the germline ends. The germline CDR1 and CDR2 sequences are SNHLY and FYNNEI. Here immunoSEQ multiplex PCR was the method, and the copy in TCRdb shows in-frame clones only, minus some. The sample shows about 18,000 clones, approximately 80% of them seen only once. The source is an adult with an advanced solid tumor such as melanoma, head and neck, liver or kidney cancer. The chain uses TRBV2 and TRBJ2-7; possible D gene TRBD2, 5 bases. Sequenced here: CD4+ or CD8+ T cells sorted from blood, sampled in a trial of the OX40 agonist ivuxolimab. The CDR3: CASSVGSGNQYF. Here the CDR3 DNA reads TGTGCCAGCAGTGTAGGATCCGGGAATCAGTACTTC.